The entry below gives a single TCR beta chain sequence along with its context. Its target antigen remains unknown. No much larger clone is present one base from it, and per-base qualities are unavailable. This specimen comes from a study of blood T cell repertoires in COVID-19 (dated by TCRdb to 2018 to 2021). At the level of the whole study: Samples covering the acute and convalescent phases of COVID-19 were provided by collaborators in the United States, Italy and Spain. The dataset comprised deeply sampled blood TCRbeta repertoires from subjects exposed to, actively infected with, or recovered from COVID-19. A freely available public database, intended as a resource for researchers studying the immune response to SARS-CoV-2, is where the repertoires were released. Sample metadata almost always included a de-identified subject ID, COVID-19 status, age in years and sex. The samples were drawn from the first 160 participants of the ongoing ImmuneRACE study and from under 1,500 subjects provided by 6 global collaborators. Where available, HLA class I and class II types were taken from metadata supplied by the sample provider and were not determined by assay-based typing. The material from the prospective study consisted of cDNA or gDNA derived from T cells, B-cell-depleted T cells, or PBMCs. Broad study findings and their caveats: The quantity of clinical and demographic metadata differed by source and by participant and was supplied without curation.

TCRbeta CDR3 regions were amplified from genomic DNA using the immunoSEQ Assay, a bias-controlled multiplex PCR. In the source study's methods: The number of nucleated cells in each sample was estimated from the amplification of reference gene primers within the assay. To quantify the absolute abundance of each unique TCRbeta CDR3 rearrangement, sequence reads were collapsed and filtered. Productive Simpson clonality was computed per sample as the square root of Simpson's diversity index over productive rearrangements. Entries here come from immuneACCESS through TCRdb and include only in-frame sequences with V and J called. Some clones fail to appear in such tables; in the studies checked, an unresolved V gene covers under half of the shortfall, and the cause of the remainder is unknown. V and J calls and clone size are as listed in that table; D and trimming were resolved from the DNA. This sample holds some 300,000 clones; around 87% were observed only once. The biggest ten clones account for 1.3% of the sample.

Trimming costs V 11 bases and J 7 bases, and their ends lie 26 bases apart. The CDR3 has 16 amino acids, counting the end cysteine and phenylalanine. The entry retains the CDR3 DNA only, 48 bases that are in frame from base 1. Looking up the germline V gene yields CDR1 SGHTA and CDR2 FQGNSA. The collaborating institutions used their own protocols to collect whole blood in K2EDTA tubes. For TCRbeta analysis, collaborator samples were shipped as frozen whole blood, as isolated PBMCs, or as DNA extracted from either sample type. The sequence came from a man aged 65 to 85 with acute or convalescent COVID-19. The V and J segments used are TRBV7-2 and TRBJ1-4, and perhaps TRBD1 as D gene, on 5 matching bases. The sequenced sample consisted of peripheral blood. The CDR3 has the sequence CAQQFGGGYSPEKLFF. DNA sequence: TGTGCCCAGCAGTTTGGTGGGGGGTATTCTCCTGAAAAACTGTTTTTT.